This T cell receptor (beta chain) is from a study of cytomegalovirus exposure and HLA in healthy donors. Findings and caveats of the study: Sequencing probably produced one cluster of sequence variants that were highly shared.

For this clone: Antigen unknown.

Germline V gene lookup returns CDR1 MDHEN and CDR2 SYDVKM. The CDR3 length is 15 residues. V lost 6 bases to trimming and J lost 8 bases; unmatched junction nucleotides: 9. 60 Vbeta and 13 Jbeta primers were used in PCR. Using immunoSEQ multiplex PCR, the repertoire was profiled, and TCRdb retains in-frame clones only, with some absent. The sample has 170,000 or so clones; roughly four fifths are singletons. The chain links TRBV28 to TRBJ1-4; 10 nucleotides agree with TRBD1. The receptor was isolated from a man in his fifties in good health and CMV-seronegative. The sequencing sample was made of PBMCs. The CDR3 loop is CASRGGQGVMEKLFF. DNA of the CDR3: TGTGCCAGCAGGGGAGGACAGGGGGTGATGGAAAAACTGTTTTTT. The full variable domain, with the rest looked up from reference TRBV28 and TRBJ1-4, is DVKVTQSSRYLVKRTGEKVFLECVQDMDHENMFWYRQDPGLGLRLIYFSYDVKMKEKGDIPEGYSVSREKKERFSLILESASTNQTSMYLCASRGGQGVMEKLFFGSGTQLSVL.